Listed below are T cell receptor beta chains from one sample, sequenced in a study of T cell repertoires in ileal Crohn's disease. The assay was immunoSEQ multiplex PCR, and TCRdb's table has in-frame clones only and misses some. The sample lists approximately 18,000 clones; less than 65% were seen once. Sequences were obtained from ileal tissue. Source of these receptors: an adult with Crohn's disease. CDR3s include the opening cysteine and the closing phenylalanine or tryptophan. Fields, in order: clone size, D gene, V gene, J gene, CDR3 DNA, CDR3 protein. The D gene is left open where the match is weak. Some rows mark clone size as missing; the rest say once, few, many or name a class of expanded clone.

once,-,TRBV5-1,TRBJ2-1,TGCGCCAGCAGCTTGGGGCTCAATGAGCAGTTCTTC,CASSLGLNEQFF
few,-,TRBV5-1,TRBJ1-1,TGCGCCAGCAGCCAAAAAGGGGTCGCGAACACTGAAGCTTTCTTT,CASSQKGVANTEAFF
once,-,TRBV6-5,TRBJ1-5,TGTGCCAGCAGGCTAGGGGGTTCGGGTCAGCCCCAGCATTTT,CASRLGGSGQPQHF
-,-,TRBV11-2,TRBJ2-5,TGTGCCAGCAGCGCCTATCGTACAGGGTATGGTCGAGAGACCCAGTACTTC,CASSAYRTGYGRETQYF
-,-,TRBV4-1,TRBJ1-1,TGCGCCAGCAGCCAAGATCTAACCCTCCGAGGCACTGAAGCTTTCTTT,CASSQDLTLRGTEAFF
-,-,TRBV30,TRBJ2-3,TGTGCCTGGAGTCGACATATCGCCACAGATACGCAGTATTTT,CAWSRHIATDTQYF
-,TRBD2,TRBV7-3,TRBJ2-1,TGTGCCAGCAGCCGGGGGGAGGGTTTATACAATGAGCAGTTCTTC,CASSRGEGLYNEQFF
medium-sized,TRBD2,TRBV19,TRBJ2-3,TGTGCCAGTAGTCAGGTGGGAGGGCAAGATACGCAGTATTTT,CASSQVGGQDTQYF
large,TRBD1,TRBV6-5,TRBJ1-1,TGTGCCAGCAGTAGAAGGACAGGGGGCACTGAAGCTTTCTTT,CASSRRTGGTEAFF
few,-,TRBV27,TRBJ1-1,TGTGCCAGCAGTTTAGAGAGGAACACTGAAGCTTTCTTT,CASSLERNTEAFF
-,-,TRBV10-1,TRBJ1-1,TGCGCCAGCAGTGACCGCCAGACTGAAGCTTTCTTT,CASSDRQTEAFF
-,-,TRBV18,TRBJ1-2,TGTGCCAGCTCACCACAATCGCGAGGAGGGGGCTACACCTTC,CASSPQSRGGGYTF
once,-,TRBV28,TRBJ2-6,TGTGCCAGCAGTCTTGTGTACTCTGGGGCCAACGTCCTGACTTTC,CASSLVYSGANVLTF
-,TRBD2,TRBV6-4,TRBJ2-3,TGTGCCAGCAGTTTAGCGGGAGAGACGGATACGCAGTATTTT,CASSLAGETDTQYF
-,TRBD1,TRBV2,TRBJ2-2,TGTGCCAGCACAAAAAGGGACAGCACCGGGGAGCTGTTTTTT,CASTKRDSTGELFF
-,-,TRBV6-1,TRBJ1-5,TGTGCCAGCAGTGAAGTCGCGGGTCAGCCCCAGCATTTT,CASSEVAGQPQHF
-,-,TRBV18,TRBJ1-5,TGTGCCAGCTCGCCTCAGGGTGGAGATCAGCCCCAGCATTTT,CASSPQGGDQPQHF
few,TRBD1,TRBV6-1,TRBJ2-2,TGTGCCAGCAGATTCACAGGGGTCACCGGGGAGCTGTTTTTT,CASRFTGVTGELFF
-,-,TRBV11-2,TRBJ1-2,TGTGCCAGCAGCTCCCGGTCCCGAGCTGGCTACACCTTC,CASSSRSRAGYTF
once,TRBD1,TRBV2,TRBJ2-7,TGTGCCAGCAGAGGACAGGGTCCCTACGAGCAGTACTTC,CASRGQGPYEQYF
-,TRBD1,TRBV5-4,TRBJ2-7,TGTGCCAGCAGCTCGTTCCCGACAGGGCTCTACGAGCAGTACTTC,CASSSFPTGLYEQYF
-,TRBD1,TRBV4-1,TRBJ1-5,TGCGCCAGCAGCCAAGATAGGCGAACAGGGGGCGTTCAGCCCCAGCATTTT,CASSQDRRTGGVQPQHF
few,-,TRBV10-2,TRBJ2-3,TGCGCCAGCAGGAATTCCGGGACTGCTGGAGTTGGAGATACGCAGTATTTT,CASRNSGTAGVGDTQYF
few,TRBD1,TRBV5-1,TRBJ2-6,TGCGCCAGCAAGACCGGGACAGGGCCCTCTGGGGCCAACGTCCTGACTTTC,CASKTGTGPSGANVLTF
-,-,TRBV30,TRBJ2-1,TGTGCCTGGAGTGTACGGCGGTACAATGAGCAGTTCTTC,CAWSVRRYNEQFF
-,-,TRBV30,TRBJ1-1,TGTGCCCTCAGGTCGGGGGTACGGACTGAAGCTTTCTTT,CALRSGVRTEAFF
-,-,TRBV6-5,TRBJ2-7,TGTGCCAGCAGTTACGAGGCGGGATCCGAGCAGTACTTC,CASSYEAGSEQYF
-,-,TRBV15,TRBJ1-4,TGTGCCACCAGCCACGGGGGGTCGAAAACTAATGAAAAACTGTTTTTT,CATSHGGSKTNEKLFF
-,-,TRBV27,TRBJ1-1,TGTGCCAGCAGTTCCCTGGGGGCGACGAACACTGAAGCTTTCTTT,CASSSLGATNTEAFF
few,TRBD2,TRBV5-1,TRBJ2-7,TGCGCCAGCAGCCTGTTCCCCGGGAGGCAATACGAGCAGTACTTC,CASSLFPGRQYEQYF
-,TRBD2,TRBV18,TRBJ2-1,TGTGCCAGCTCACCCAAGACTAGCGGGAGGGACGGTGAGCAGTTCTTC,CASSPKTSGRDGEQFF
-,-,TRBV9,TRBJ2-7,TGTGCCAGCAGCGCGGGGGGCCGGGACAGGAGAGTCCACGAGCAGTACTTC,CASSAGGRDRRVHEQYF
few,TRBD2,TRBV6-1,TRBJ2-7,TGTGCCAGCAACCCAGGGACTAGCGGAGAGCAGTACTTC,CASNPGTSGEQYF
-,-,TRBV7-2,TRBJ2-7,TGTGCCAGCAGTCAAACCACAGGGCGCACCTACGAGCAGTACTTC,CASSQTTGRTYEQYF
few,-,TRBV21-1,TRBJ2-7,TGTGCCAGCAGCAAATGGGGGACTAGCGGGAGTTACGAGCAGTACTTC,CASSKWGTSGSYEQYF
-,-,TRBV28,TRBJ1-2,TGTGCCAGCAGTTTAATCCGGGGAGGAGGCTACACCTTC,CASSLIRGGGYTF
-,TRBD1,TRBV2,TRBJ2-5,TGTGCCAGTAAAGCTACCGGGACAGGGGGCGGAGAGACCCAGTACTTC,CASKATGTGGGETQYF
few,-,TRBV9,TRBJ2-2,TGTGCCAGCAGGGGACAAAGGACCGGGGAGCTGTTTTTT,CASRGQRTGELFF
few,-,TRBV28,TRBJ2-2,TGTGCCAGCGGCGCGGGGCAATTCAGGGTCGGGGAGCTGTTTTTT,CASGAGQFRVGELFF
-,-,TRBV28,TRBJ1-1,TGTGCCAGCCATGCGCCGAGACTAAACACTGAAGCTTTCTTT,CASHAPRLNTEAFF
-,TRBD1,TRBV9,TRBJ2-7,TGTGCCAGCAGCGTTGGGACAGGGGGCCTCTCCTACGAGCAGTACTTC,CASSVGTGGLSYEQYF
-,-,TRBV11-2,TRBJ2-7,TGTGCCAGCAGCTTAGGGGCCCCCTACGAGCAGTACTTC,CASSLGAPYEQYF
-,-,TRBV6-6,TRBJ2-1,TGTGCCAGCAGTACCGAGAGGGTGCAGTTCTTC,CASSTERVQFF
-,TRBD1,TRBV7-9,TRBJ1-1,TGTGCCAGCAGCAAAGACAGGGGGGTGAACACTGAAGCTTTCTTT,CASSKDRGVNTEAFF
-,-,TRBV6-5,TRBJ1-5,TGTGCCAGCAGTGTTACAGGGTCGAATCAGCCCCAGCATTTT,CASSVTGSNQPQHF
-,TRBD1,TRBV6-5,TRBJ2-7,TGTGCCAGCAGAAAACCAGGGGGATCCTACGAGCAGTACTTC,CASRKPGGSYEQYF
-,TRBD2,TRBV28,TRBJ2-3,TGTGCCAGCAGCCCTTCGGGACTAGCGGGGCCGCAGTATTTT,CASSPSGLAGPQYF
-,TRBD1,TRBV19,TRBJ2-7,TGTGCCAGTAGTACGGACAGGGTGAGCCTGTACTTC,CASSTDRVSLYF
few,-,TRBV30,TRBJ1-2,TGTGCCTGGAGTGGGACATCGGGGACTGATGGCTACACCTTC,CAWSGTSGTDGYTF